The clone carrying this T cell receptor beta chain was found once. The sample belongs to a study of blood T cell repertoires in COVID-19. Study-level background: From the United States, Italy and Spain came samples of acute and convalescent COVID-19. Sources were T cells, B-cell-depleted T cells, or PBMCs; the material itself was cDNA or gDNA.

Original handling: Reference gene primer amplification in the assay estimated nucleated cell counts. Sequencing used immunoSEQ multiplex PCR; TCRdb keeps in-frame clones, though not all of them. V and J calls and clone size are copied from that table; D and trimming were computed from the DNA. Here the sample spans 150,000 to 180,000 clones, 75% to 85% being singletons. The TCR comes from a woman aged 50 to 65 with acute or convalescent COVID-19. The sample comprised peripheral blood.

The CDR3 here is CASSEAETQYF. For the CDR3, the DNA is TGCGCCAGCAGTGAGGCGGAGACCCAGTACTTC. The chain carries TRBV10-2 and TRBJ2-5; D is unclear. Trimming took off 2 bases at V and 5 bases at J, with 3 bases between the two ends. Germline lookup yields CDR1 WSHSY and CDR2 SAAADI. The CDR3 length is 11 residues.